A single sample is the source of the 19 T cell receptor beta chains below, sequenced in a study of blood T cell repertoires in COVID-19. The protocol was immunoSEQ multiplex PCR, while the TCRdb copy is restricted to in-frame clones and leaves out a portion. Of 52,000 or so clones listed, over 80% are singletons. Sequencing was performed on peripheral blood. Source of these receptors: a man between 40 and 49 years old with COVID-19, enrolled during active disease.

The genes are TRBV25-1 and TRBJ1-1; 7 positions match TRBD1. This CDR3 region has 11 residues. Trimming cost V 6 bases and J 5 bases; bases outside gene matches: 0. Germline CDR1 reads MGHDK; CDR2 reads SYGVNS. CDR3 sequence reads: CASSRGTEAFF. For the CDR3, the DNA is TGTGCCAGCAGCAGGGGGACTGAAGCTTTCTTT. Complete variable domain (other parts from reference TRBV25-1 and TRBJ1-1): EADIYQTPRYLVIGTGKKITLECSQTMGHDKMYWYQQDPGMELHLIHYSYGVNSTEKGDLSSESTVSRIRTEHFPLTLESARPSHTSQYLCASSRGTEAFFGQGTRLTVV.

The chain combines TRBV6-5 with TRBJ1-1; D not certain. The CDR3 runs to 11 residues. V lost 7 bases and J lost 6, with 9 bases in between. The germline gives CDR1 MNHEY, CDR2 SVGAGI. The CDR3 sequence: CASIRVAEAFF. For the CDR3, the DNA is TGTGCCAGCATTCGGGTTGCTGAAGCTTTCTTT.

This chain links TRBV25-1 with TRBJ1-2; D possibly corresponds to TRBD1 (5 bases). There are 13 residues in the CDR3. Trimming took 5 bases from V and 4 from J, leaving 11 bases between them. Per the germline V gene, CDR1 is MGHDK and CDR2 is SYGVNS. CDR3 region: CASSPQGSYGYTF. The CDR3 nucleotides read TGTGCCAGCAGTCCCCAGGGCAGCTATGGCTACACCTTC.

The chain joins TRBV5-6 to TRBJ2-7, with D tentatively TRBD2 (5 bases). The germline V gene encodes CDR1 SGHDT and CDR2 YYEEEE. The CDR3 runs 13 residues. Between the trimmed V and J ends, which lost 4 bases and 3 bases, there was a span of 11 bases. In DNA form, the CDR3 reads TGTGCCAGCAGCCTCGGGATCGTCTACGAGCAGTACTTC. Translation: CASSLGIVYEQYF. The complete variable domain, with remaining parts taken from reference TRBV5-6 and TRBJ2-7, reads DAGVTQSPTHLIKTRGQQVTLRCSPKSGHDTVSWYQQALGQGPQFIFQYYEEEERQRGNFPDRFSGHQFPNYSSELNVNALLLGDSALYLCASSLGIVYEQYFGPGTRLTVT.

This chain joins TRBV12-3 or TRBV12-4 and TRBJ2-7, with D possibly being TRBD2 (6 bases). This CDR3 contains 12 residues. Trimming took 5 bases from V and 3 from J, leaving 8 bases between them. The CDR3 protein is CASSPGGYEQYF. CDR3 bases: TGTGCCAGCAGTCCCGGGGGCTACGAGCAGTACTTC.

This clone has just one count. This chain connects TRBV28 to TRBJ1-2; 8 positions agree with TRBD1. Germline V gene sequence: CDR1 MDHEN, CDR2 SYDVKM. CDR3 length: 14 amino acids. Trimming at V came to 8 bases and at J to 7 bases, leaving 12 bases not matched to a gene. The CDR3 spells CASQLQGDDRGYTF. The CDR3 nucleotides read TGTGCCAGCCAATTACAGGGGGACGATCGTGGCTACACCTTC.

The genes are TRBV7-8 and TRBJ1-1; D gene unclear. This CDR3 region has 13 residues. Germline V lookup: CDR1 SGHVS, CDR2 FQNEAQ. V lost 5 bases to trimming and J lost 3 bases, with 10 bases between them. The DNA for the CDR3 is TGTGCCAGCAGCCTAACGAGGTACACTGAAGCTTTCTTT. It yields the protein CASSLTRYTEAFF.

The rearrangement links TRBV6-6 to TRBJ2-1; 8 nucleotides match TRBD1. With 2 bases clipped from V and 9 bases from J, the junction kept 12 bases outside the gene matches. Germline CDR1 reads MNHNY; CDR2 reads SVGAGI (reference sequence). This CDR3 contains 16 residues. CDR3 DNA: TGTGCCAGCAGTTACAGGACAGGGTCGGCGCGGGTTGAGCAGTTCTTC. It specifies CASSYRTGSARVEQFF.

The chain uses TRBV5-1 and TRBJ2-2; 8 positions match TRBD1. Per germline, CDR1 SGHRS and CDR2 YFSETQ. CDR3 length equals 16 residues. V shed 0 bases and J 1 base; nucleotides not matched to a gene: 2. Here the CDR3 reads CASSLVGTGNTGELFF. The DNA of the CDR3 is TGCGCCAGCAGCTTGGTAGGGACAGGGAACACCGGGGAGCTGTTTTTT.

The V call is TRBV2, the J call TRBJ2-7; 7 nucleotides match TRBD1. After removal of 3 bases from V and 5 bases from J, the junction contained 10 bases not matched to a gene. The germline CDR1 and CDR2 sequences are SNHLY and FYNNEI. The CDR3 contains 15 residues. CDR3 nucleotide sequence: TGTGCCAGCAGTGAGGTCCAGGACAGGACCAACGAGCAGTACTTC. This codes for CASSEVQDRTNEQYF.

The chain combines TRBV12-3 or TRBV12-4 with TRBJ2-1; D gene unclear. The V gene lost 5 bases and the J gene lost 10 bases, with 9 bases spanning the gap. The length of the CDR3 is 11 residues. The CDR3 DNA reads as TGTGCCAGCAGTCTAGGTGGCGAGCAGTTCTTC. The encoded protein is CASSLGGEQFF.

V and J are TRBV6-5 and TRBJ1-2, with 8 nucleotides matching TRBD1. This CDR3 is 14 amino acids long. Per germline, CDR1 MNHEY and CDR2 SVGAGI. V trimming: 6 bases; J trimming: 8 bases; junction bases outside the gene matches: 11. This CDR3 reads CASSTSDRVNGYTF. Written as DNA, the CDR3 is TGTGCCAGCAGCACCTCGGACAGGGTGAACGGCTACACCTTC.

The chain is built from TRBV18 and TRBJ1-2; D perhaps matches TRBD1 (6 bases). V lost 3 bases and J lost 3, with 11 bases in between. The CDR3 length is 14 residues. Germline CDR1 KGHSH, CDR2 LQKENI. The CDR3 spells CASSPAAGDYGYTF. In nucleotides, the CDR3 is TGTGCCAGCTCACCGGCGGCAGGGGACTATGGCTACACCTTC. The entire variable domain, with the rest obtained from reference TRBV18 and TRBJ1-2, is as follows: NAGVMQNPRHLVRRRGQEARLRCSPMKGHSHVYWYRQLPEEGLKFMVYLQKENIIDESGMPKERFSAEFPKEGPSILRIQQVVRGDSAAYFCASSPAAGDYGYTFGSGTRLTVV.

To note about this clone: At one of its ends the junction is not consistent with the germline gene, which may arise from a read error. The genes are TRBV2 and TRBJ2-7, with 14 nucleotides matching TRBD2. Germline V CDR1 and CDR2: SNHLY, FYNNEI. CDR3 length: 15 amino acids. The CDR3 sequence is CASSALGLAGGELYF. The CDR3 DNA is TGTGCCAGCAGTGCCCTCGGACTAGCGGGGGGCGAGCTGTACTTC.

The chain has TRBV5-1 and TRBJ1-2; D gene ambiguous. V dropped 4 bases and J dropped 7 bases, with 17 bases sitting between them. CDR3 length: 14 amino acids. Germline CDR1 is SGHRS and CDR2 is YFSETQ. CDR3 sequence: CASSPSPAERGYTF. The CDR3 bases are TGCGCCAGCAGCCCCTCCCCGGCGGAACGTGGCTACACCTTC.

The CDR3 is CASSSNSLTSSYEQYF. In DNA form, the CDR3 reads TGTGCCAGCAGTTCCAACAGCTTAACCAGCTCCTACGAGCAGTACTTC. The chain recombines TRBV6-2 or TRBV6-3 with TRBJ2-7; unclear D gene. The germline CDR1 and CDR2 sequences are MNHEY and SVGEGT. This CDR3 spans 16 amino acids. V lost 4 bases and J lost 0, with 16 bases in between.

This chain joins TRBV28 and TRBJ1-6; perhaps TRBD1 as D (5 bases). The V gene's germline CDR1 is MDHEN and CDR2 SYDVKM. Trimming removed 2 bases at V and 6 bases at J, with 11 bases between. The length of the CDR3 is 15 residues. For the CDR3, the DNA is TGTGCCAGCAGTTTAGGGTGGCAGGGTAATTCACCCCTCCACTTT. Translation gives CASSLGWQGNSPLHF.

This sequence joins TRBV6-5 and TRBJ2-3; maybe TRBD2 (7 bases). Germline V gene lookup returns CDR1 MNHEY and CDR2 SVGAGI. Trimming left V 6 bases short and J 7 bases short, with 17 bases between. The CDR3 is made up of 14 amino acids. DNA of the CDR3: TGTGCCAGCAGGGACGAGGGGGGGGCATATACGCAGTATTTT. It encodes CASRDEGGAYTQYF.

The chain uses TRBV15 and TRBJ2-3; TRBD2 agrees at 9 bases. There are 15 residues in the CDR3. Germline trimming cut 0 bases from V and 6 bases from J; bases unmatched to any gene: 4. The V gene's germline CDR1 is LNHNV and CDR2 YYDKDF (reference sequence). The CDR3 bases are TGTGCCACCAGCAGAGATAGCGGGAGCCTGGATACGCAGTATTTT. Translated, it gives CATSRDSGSLDTQYF.